Listed below are T cell receptor beta chains from one sample, sequenced in a study of blood T cell repertoires in COVID-19. Repertoires were generated with immunoSEQ multiplex PCR, while TCRdb's copy carries only in-frame clones and drops some. The sample records 250,000 or so clones, approximately 90% being singletons. Sequenced sample: PBMCs or T cells enriched from blood (not recorded which). The receptors were sampled from a man aged 40-50 years who had been exposed to COVID-19. Each CDR3 is given with its conserved first and last residue. Fields, in order: V gene, D gene, clone size, J gene, CDR3 DNA, CDR3 protein. D genes are given only for firm matches. A row's size may be missing; if present it is once, few, many or a size class.

v_gene: TRBV9
d_gene: -
abundance: -
j_gene: TRBJ1-5
CDR3nt: TGTGCCAGCAGCGTGGGGGCGGATCAGCCCCAGCATTTT
CDR3aa: CASSVGADQPQHF

v_gene: TRBV5-4
d_gene: TRBD1
abundance: -
j_gene: TRBJ1-1
CDR3nt: TGTGCCAGCAGCTCAAACAGGGGGCGATCTGAAGCTTTCTTT
CDR3aa: CASSSNRGRSEAFF

v_gene: TRBV4-3
d_gene: -
abundance: once
j_gene: TRBJ1-5
CDR3nt: TGCGCCAGCAGCCCCCGGCCTAGTTCTGAGCCCCAGCATTTT
CDR3aa: CASSPRPSSEPQHF

v_gene: TRBV7-9
d_gene: -
abundance: -
j_gene: TRBJ1-6
CDR3nt: TGTGCCACTAGGCAGACAGATTCACCCCTCCACTTT
CDR3aa: CATRQTDSPLHF

v_gene: TRBV4-1
d_gene: TRBD2
abundance: -
j_gene: TRBJ2-1
CDR3nt: TGCGCCAGCAGCCAGGAAAGCGGGAGGAAGGGGTATGAGCAGTTCTTC
CDR3aa: CASSQESGRKGYEQFF

v_gene: TRBV9
d_gene: TRBD2
abundance: -
j_gene: TRBJ2-3
CDR3nt: TGTGCCAGCAGCGTAGGGGAGGGGAACACAGATACGCAGTATTTT
CDR3aa: CASSVGEGNTDTQYF

v_gene: TRBV2
d_gene: -
abundance: -
j_gene: TRBJ1-2
CDR3nt: TGTGCCAGCAGTGATTCGCGCACTTCGAATGGCTACACCTTC
CDR3aa: CASSDSRTSNGYTF

v_gene: TRBV24-1
d_gene: -
abundance: once
j_gene: TRBJ1-3
CDR3nt: TGTGCCACCAGTGACCCGTACTACTCTGGAAACACCATATATTTT
CDR3aa: CATSDPYYSGNTIYF

v_gene: TRBV6-1
d_gene: -
abundance: -
j_gene: TRBJ1-3
CDR3nt: TGTGCCAGCAGTGAAAGGACAGCGGCAAACTCTGGAAACACCATATATTTT
CDR3aa: CASSERTAANSGNTIYF

v_gene: TRBV4-1
d_gene: TRBD2
abundance: once
j_gene: TRBJ2-3
CDR3nt: TGCGCCAGCAGGTCGGAACGGGAGGACACAGATACGCAGTATTTT
CDR3aa: CASRSEREDTDTQYF

v_gene: TRBV7-2
d_gene: -
abundance: -
j_gene: TRBJ1-6
CDR3nt: TGTGCCAGCAGCTCGGTGCAAGTCGGGAATTCACCCCTCCACTTT
CDR3aa: CASSSVQVGNSPLHF

v_gene: TRBV2
d_gene: TRBD1
abundance: -
j_gene: TRBJ1-1
CDR3nt: TGTGCCAGCATAGGGACAGGGGGCGAAACTTTCTTT
CDR3aa: CASIGTGGETFF

v_gene: TRBV9
d_gene: TRBD1
abundance: once
j_gene: TRBJ1-1
CDR3nt: TGTGCCAGCAGCGTAGCCGGGGACAGGGACTTGGACACTGAAGCTTTCTTT
CDR3aa: CASSVAGDRDLDTEAFF

v_gene: TRBV11-2
d_gene: -
abundance: -
j_gene: TRBJ1-6
CDR3nt: TGTGCCAGCAGCTCACCCGGAGGATCACCCCTCCACTTT
CDR3aa: CASSSPGGSPLHF

v_gene: TRBV7-3
d_gene: TRBD2
abundance: few
j_gene: TRBJ2-7
CDR3nt: TGTGCCAGCAGCGCTAGCGGGAAAGGCGAGCAGTACTTC
CDR3aa: CASSASGKGEQYF